This T cell receptor (beta chain) was profiled in a study of T cells in Graves' hyperthyroidism and ophthalmopathy. The CDR3 has 14 amino acids. V shed 6 bases, J shed 2 bases, and the junction held 8 bases outside the gene matches. Germline-derived CDR1 and CDR2 are DFQATT and SNEGSKA (reference sequence). The investigators amplified TCR beta CDR3 regions from RNA transcripts. In the first-round RT-PCR of the TCR CDR3, the HTBI primer set was used. TCRdb itself ran the multiplex PCR reads through MiXCR, one entry per CDR3 protein. The sample has hundreds of thousands of distinct CDR3 sequences, around 15% seen once.

This TCR was recovered from a woman aged 18-29 years with Graves' hyperthyroidism. Sequencing was carried out using blood. The chain couples TRBV20-1 to TRBJ2-7; 9 bases are a match to TRBD1. The CDR3 reads CSATRDRVPYEQYF. The DNA of the CDR3 is TGCAGTGCCACCCGGGACAGGGTCCCCTACGAGCAGTACTTC.